This T cell receptor beta chain is drawn from a study of shared clonotypes between healthy human individuals. The study, taken as a whole, reports: Rarefaction showed sorted-subset sequencing was incomplete despite large depth. Of the naive CD4 clonotypes, around 4.7% were shared across several donors.

Per the germline V gene, CDR1 is SGHTA and CDR2 is FQGNSA. The CDR3 loop spans 14 amino acids. Unmatched junction bases numbered 5, after V lost 5 bases and J lost 3 bases. Regarding this clone: Its antigen is unidentified.

Several immunoSEQ plates received, in even portions, the genomic DNA of each subset. Authors' methods: As immunoSEQ supplied junction-only sequences (without quality scores), filtering differed. TCRdb's copy holds only in-frame clones and misses some; the assay was immunoSEQ multiplex PCR. The DNA was the basis for D and trimming; V, J and clone size are from that table. The data show 2 million to 2.5 million clones, over 85% seen once. Sample: naive CD4+ T cells from PBMCs. Subset specified: CD45RA+ positively selected. The V call is TRBV7-2, the J call TRBJ2-7, with TRBD1 identical over 9 bases. The receptor's source is a man aged 18 to 29 in good health. Some clones in this sample may be carry-over from other donors' samples. DNA of the CDR3: TGTGCCAGCAGCCCGGGACAGGGCTACTACGAGCAGTACTTC. Translating gives CASSPGQGYYEQYF.